Each of the 30 T cell receptor beta chains below was sequenced from the same sample in a study of blood T cells in healthy people across ages. Together with a sample-barcoded 5' primer, a J-beta primer mix was included in a second PCR lasting roughly 7 to 11 cycles. In TCRdb, the 5' RACE reads were re-called with MiXCR into one record per CDR3 protein. The table has roughly 730,000 distinct CDR3 sequences, approximately 53% seen once. Sequences were obtained from blood. These TCRs come from a man aged 35 to 55 in good health.

This clonotype was seen a handful of times. The V gene is TRBV20-1, the J gene TRBJ2-5; D might be TRBD2 (5 bases). Germline CDR1 DFQATT, CDR2 SNEGSKA (reference sequence). Trimming pared 3 bases from V and 11 bases from J, leaving 25 bases between. The CDR3 consists of 15 residues. CDR3 sequence: CSARRGPGGPREQYF. CDR3 nucleotide sequence: TGCAGTGCTAGGAGAGGCCCCGGAGGTCCGCGAGAGCAGTACTTC.

This rearrangement joins TRBV6-2 or TRBV6-3 to TRBJ1-5; 10 nucleotides line up with TRBD1. The ends lost 7 bases at V and 6 bases at J; junction bases unmatched: 9. The CDR3 runs to 15 residues. Germline V lookup: CDR1 MNHEY, CDR2 SVGEGT. This CDR3 reads CASTQGQGTFQPQHF. CDR3 DNA sequence: TGTGCCAGCACTCAGGGACAGGGGACTTTTCAGCCCCAGCATTTT.

The gene calls are TRBV20-1 and TRBJ2-3, with 7 positions matching TRBD1. Per the germline V gene, CDR1 is DFQATT and CDR2 is SNEGSKA (reference sequence). The CDR3 covers 14 residues. J was trimmed by 4 bases and V by 6 bases; bases with no gene match: 10. The CDR3 DNA reads TGCAGTGCCGCACAAAACAGGGGAGCAGATACGCAGTATTTT. This gives the protein CSAAQNRGADTQYF.

Here the CDR3 reads CASRGKGLHVIYEQYF. CDR3 sequence (DNA): TGTGCCAGCAGGGGAAAAGGACTCCACGTAATCTACGAGCAGTACTTC. The V and J genes are TRBV7-8 and TRBJ2-7, with D possibly TRBD2 on 5 matching bases. This CDR3 region has 16 residues. V was shortened by 6 bases and J by 3 bases, with 21 bases between the two germline ends. Germline V gene lookup returns CDR1 SGHVS and CDR2 FQNEAQ.

The chain recombines TRBV18 with TRBJ2-7; 9 bases map to TRBD1. The CDR3 is 15 residues long. The V and J ends lost 4 bases and 3 bases, in that order; junction bases with no gene match: 7. Germline V gives CDR1 KGHSH, CDR2 LQKENI. CDR3 protein: CASSRELGQGYEQYF. Here the CDR3 DNA reads TGTGCCAGCTCACGAGAATTGGGACAGGGCTACGAGCAGTACTTC.

This clonotype was recorded only once. This rearrangement joins TRBV5-1 to TRBJ1-3; D unclear. The CDR3 totals 16 residues. Germline-derived CDR1 and CDR2 are SGHRS and YFSETQ. The ends were cut back, 4 bases at V and 0 bases at J, with 14 bases in the middle. CDR3 protein: CASSPSGGRSGNTIYF. The DNA of the CDR3 is TGCGCCAGCAGCCCCTCGGGCGGCCGCTCTGGAAACACCATATATTTT.

This clonotype was detected many times. V and J are TRBV9 and TRBJ2-6; D is unresolved. V lost 0 bases, J lost 0 bases, and 4 bases lay in between. The CDR3 has 15 residues. The germline gives CDR1 SGDLS, CDR2 YYNGEE. CDR3 coding DNA: TGTGCCAGCAGCGTAGGTGGCTCTGGGGCCAACGTCCTGACTTTC. It codes for CASSVGGSGANVLTF.

V and J are TRBV7-9 and TRBJ2-7; 15 bases fit TRBD2. The CDR3 totals 20 residues. Germline-derived CDR1 and CDR2 are SEHNR and FQNEAQ (reference sequence). J was trimmed by 0 bases and V by 5 bases; bases with no gene match: 14. CDR3 coding DNA: TGTGCCAGCAGCGGAAGGACGTCCGGGACTAGCGGGAGGTCCTCCTACGAGCAGTACTTC. It codes for CASSGRTSGTSGRSSYEQYF.

This sequence joins TRBV5-6 and TRBJ2-4; 10 bases are shared with TRBD1. CDR3 length: 19 amino acids. V shed 4 bases, J shed 2 bases, and the junction held 15 bases outside the gene matches. CDR1 and CDR2 (germline): SGHDT, YYEEEE. The CDR3: CASSPGTGATFWTKNIQYF. DNA for the CDR3: TGTGCCAGCAGCCCCGGGACAGGGGCTACGTTTTGGACCAAAAACATTCAGTACTTC.

This clonotype turned up a few times. V usage is TRBV29-1 and J usage is TRBJ2-5; D possibly matches TRBD1 or TRBD2 (6 bases each). The V and J ends lost 3 bases and 1 base respectively, with 9 bases between them. The length of the CDR3 is 13 residues. Germline V gene lookup returns CDR1 SQVTM and CDR2 ANQGSEA. The CDR3 nucleotides read TGCAGCGTTGAGCGGGACATCCAAGAGACCCAGTACTTC. Its protein product is CSVERDIQETQYF.

This clonotype was counted a few times. The chain employs TRBV20-1 and TRBJ2-3; 12 positions agree with TRBD2. Germline assignment: CDR1 DFQATT and CDR2 SNEGSKA (reference sequence). The CDR3 has 14 amino acids. The CDR3 nucleotides are TGCAGAGGGTCTAGCGGGAGGGCCCCAGATACGCAGTATTTT. The encoded protein is CRGSSGRAPDTQYF.

The V call is TRBV2, the J call TRBJ2-5; D is uncertain. CDR3 size: 13 residues. CDR1 is SNHLY, CDR2 FYNNEI, per germline. V was trimmed by 2 bases and J by 2 bases, leaving 6 bases between them. This CDR3 reads CASSEMGQETQYF. The DNA for the CDR3 is TGTGCCAGCAGTGAAATGGGGCAAGAGACCCAGTACTTC.

J is TRBJ2-1 and V is TRBV28; TRBD2 matches at 7 bases. This CDR3 comprises 16 residues. Germline CDR1 MDHEN, CDR2 SYDVKM. The ends lost 5 bases at V and 10 bases at J; junction bases unmatched: 17. The DNA for the CDR3 is TGTGCCAGCAGTCTGGGAGGGGCCGCTTTATTTGGGGAGCAGTTCTTC. Translation: CASSLGGAALFGEQFF.

This clonotype was found once. The genes are TRBV29-1 and TRBJ2-3; no reliable D call. The V gene lost 4 bases and the J gene lost 0 bases, with 5 bases spanning the gap. This CDR3 has 12 residues. Germline CDR1 reads SQVTM; CDR2 reads ANQGSEA. CDR3 bases: TGCAGCGTTGGCCAGAGCACAGATACGCAGTATTTT. Encoded protein: CSVGQSTDTQYF.

The rearrangement links TRBV3-1 to TRBJ2-3; TRBD1 matches at 8 bases. The CDR3 covers 14 residues. J was trimmed by 4 bases and V by 1 base; bases with no gene match: 1. Per germline, CDR1 LGHDT and CDR2 YNNKEL (reference sequence). CDR3 coding DNA: TGTGCCAGCAGCCAAGTGACAGGGGCAGATACGCAGTATTTT. Translated: CASSQVTGADTQYF.

The chain has TRBV2 and TRBJ1-6; a weak D match, TRBD1 (5 bases). CDR3 length: 14 amino acids. Germline V gene lookup returns CDR1 SNHLY and CDR2 FYNNEI. V was shortened by 7 bases and J by 12 bases, with 19 bases between the two germline ends. CDR3 in amino acids: CASNGRVGGRPLHF. The CDR3 DNA reads as TGTGCCAGCAATGGCAGGGTAGGCGGAAGACCCCTCCACTTT. Together with reference TRBV2 and TRBJ1-6, the CDR3 gives the full variable domain: EPEVTQTPSHQVTQMGQEVILRCVPISNHLYFYWYRQILGQKVEFLVSFYNNEISEKSEIFDDQFSVERPDGSNFTLKIRSTKLEDSAMYFCASNGRVGGRPLHFGNGTRLTVT.

The chain employs TRBV4-3 and TRBJ2-7, with 13 bases lining up with TRBD2. The germline V gene encodes CDR1 LGHNA and CDR2 YSLEER. The CDR3 covers 16 residues. V shed 4 bases and J 4 bases; nucleotides not matched to a gene: 7. The CDR3 here is CASSPTRTSGRYEQYF. DNA of the CDR3: TGCGCCAGCAGCCCAACCCGGACTAGCGGGAGATACGAGCAGTACTTC.

The gene calls are TRBV20-1 and TRBJ2-5, with D possibly TRBD2 on 5 matching bases. The last part of the DNA fits TRBJ2-7 better; the J call may be wrong. The germline CDR1 and CDR2 sequences are DFQATT and SNEGSKA (reference sequence). The CDR3 length is 12 residues. This chain's CDR3 is CSATAGDYEQYF. The CDR3 DNA is TGCAGTGCTACCGCGGGTGATTACGAGCAGTACTTC.

The chain carries TRBV6-2 or TRBV6-3 and TRBJ2-1, with D unresolved. The ends were cut back, 10 bases at V and 5 bases at J, with 18 bases in the middle. Germline V gene data show CDR1 as MNHEY and CDR2 as SVGEGT. The CDR3 has 14 residues. Here the CDR3 reads CAIPVYAGNNEQFF. Written as DNA, the CDR3 is TGTGCCATCCCCGTGTACGCAGGCAACAATGAGCAGTTCTTC.

At least ten counts were recorded for this clonotype. J is TRBJ2-1 and V is TRBV29-1; 10 positions match TRBD1. This CDR3 contains 15 residues. Germline loops: CDR1 SQVTM, CDR2 ANQGSEA. The V and J ends lost 5 bases and 6 bases, in that order; junction bases with no gene match: 10. CDR3 in DNA: TGCAGCGTTCGTCCTGACAGGGGGCTTTCCAATGAGCAGTTCTTC. This translates into CSVRPDRGLSNEQFF.

The chain joins TRBV6-6 to TRBJ2-5, with D hard to call. Trimming stripped 6 bases from V and 9 bases from J, with 17 bases between. The CDR3 is made up of 13 amino acids. Germline V gene sequence: CDR1 MNHNY, CDR2 SVGAGI (reference sequence). DNA for the CDR3: TGTGCCAGCAGCCCTGCGAGGCATGGAGCCCAGTACTTC. It translates to CASSPARHGAQYF.

The rearrangement links TRBV7-9 to TRBJ1-4; unclear D gene. The CDR3 consists of 15 residues. The germline V gene has CDR1 SEHNR and CDR2 FQNEAQ (reference sequence). Trimming shortened V by 2 bases and J by 7 bases, and 14 bases separated the two germline ends. The CDR3 sequence is CASSLSRETLEKLFF. The CDR3 DNA reads as TGTGCCAGCAGCTTAAGTCGCGAGACGCTTGAAAAACTGTTTTTT.

J is TRBJ2-5 and V is TRBV2, with D perhaps matching TRBD1 (6 bases). This CDR3 region has 15 residues. The V end was cut by 5 bases, the J end by 1 base, with 14 bases between. CDR1 and CDR2 (germline): SNHLY, FYNNEI. In nucleotides, the CDR3 is TGTGCCAGCAGTCCTCAGCGAGGGGGCCAAGAGACCCAGTACTTC. Its translation is CASSPQRGGQETQYF.

The chain has TRBV28 and TRBJ2-5; TRBD1 agrees at 10 bases. The CDR3 has 16 residues. Trimming removed 4 bases from V and 2 bases from J; junction bases left unmatched: 7. Germline V gene lookup returns CDR1 MDHEN and CDR2 SYDVKM. DNA of the CDR3: TGTGCCAGCAGTTATACTGACAGGGGGCTTCAAGAGACCCAGTACTTC. It yields the protein CASSYTDRGLQETQYF.

This chain links TRBV6-6 with TRBJ1-5; unclear D gene. There are 14 residues in the CDR3. V was pared by 1 base and J by 6 bases, with 10 bases between. Per the germline V gene, CDR1 is MNHNY and CDR2 is SVGAGI (reference sequence). As DNA, the CDR3 is TGTGCCAGCAGTTACTTTCATGGTGGTCAGCCCCAGCATTTT. It encodes CASSYFHGGQPQHF.

The rearrangement joins TRBV20-1 to TRBJ2-3; the match to TRBD1 covers 7 bases. Germline CDR1 DFQATT, CDR2 SNEGSKA (reference sequence). The CDR3 has 14 residues. V lost 8 bases, J lost 5 bases, and 13 bases stayed unmatched. The CDR3 loop reads CSSGGNSRRDTQYF. In nucleotides, the CDR3 is TGCAGTTCAGGGGGTAATTCGAGAAGAGATACGCAGTATTTT.

This clonotype occurred a few times. V usage is TRBV7-2 and J usage is TRBJ2-1, with TRBD1 identical over 8 bases. Germline CDR1 SGHTA, CDR2 FQGNSA. V lost 6 bases to trimming and J lost 5 bases; unmatched junction nucleotides: 6. The CDR3 extends over 14 amino acids. CDR3: CASSMQGAHNEQFF. In DNA form, the CDR3 reads TGTGCCAGCAGTATGCAGGGGGCGCACAATGAGCAGTTCTTC.

The CDR3, as DNA: TGTGCCAGCAGCGGGGGGACTAGTATGCGTGAGCAGTACTTC. This gives the protein CASSGGTSMREQYF. The chain links TRBV7-9 to TRBJ2-5; TRBD2 matches at 8 bases. The CDR3 runs 14 residues. V gave up 5 bases and J gave up 11 bases; unmatched junction bases: 13. Per the germline V gene, CDR1 is SEHNR and CDR2 is FQNEAQ (reference sequence). The whole variable domain, remainder taken from reference TRBV7-9 and TRBJ2-5, is DTGVSQNPRHKITKRGQNVTFRCDPISEHNRLYWYRQTLGQGPEFLTYFQNEAQLEKSRLLSDRFSAERPKGSFSTLEIQRTEQGDSAMYLCASSGGTSMREQYFGPGTRLLVL.

A few counts support this clonotype. The rearrangement uses TRBV20-1 and TRBJ2-5, with 7 bases matching TRBD1. CDR1 is DFQATT, CDR2 SNEGSKA, per germline (reference sequence). The CDR3 is 14 amino acids. V shed 3 bases and J 1 base; nucleotides not matched to a gene: 5. CDR3 sequence (DNA): TGCAGTGCTAGTCCGGGACAGCTCCAAGAGACCCAGTACTTC. This translates into CSASPGQLQETQYF.

This chain links TRBV28 with TRBJ2-3, with 9 bases fitting TRBD1. Trimming removed 6 bases from V and 2 bases from J; junction bases left unmatched: 6. The CDR3 has 15 residues. Germline V CDR1 and CDR2: MDHEN, SYDVKM. CDR3 loop: CASSLTGGNTDTQYF. The DNA for the CDR3 is TGTGCCAGCAGCCTGACAGGGGGTAACACAGATACGCAGTATTTT.